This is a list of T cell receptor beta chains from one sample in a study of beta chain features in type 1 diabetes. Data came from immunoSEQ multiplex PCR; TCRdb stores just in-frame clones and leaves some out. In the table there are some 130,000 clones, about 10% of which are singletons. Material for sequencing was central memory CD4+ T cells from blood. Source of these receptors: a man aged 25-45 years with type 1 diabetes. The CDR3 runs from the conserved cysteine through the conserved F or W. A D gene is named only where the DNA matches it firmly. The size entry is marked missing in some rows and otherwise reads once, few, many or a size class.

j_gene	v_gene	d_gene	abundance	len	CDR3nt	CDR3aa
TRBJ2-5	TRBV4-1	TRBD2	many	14	TGCGCCAGCAGCCACGGGACTAGCGAGGAGACCCAGTACTTC	CASSHGTSEETQYF
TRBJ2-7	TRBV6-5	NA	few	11	TGTGCCAGCAGGCCGGGTCTCGAGCAGTACTTC	CASRPGLEQYF
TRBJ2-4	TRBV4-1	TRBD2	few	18	TGCGCCAGCAGCCAAGGGCTAGCGGGGGGGGAAGCCAAAAACATTCAGTACTTC	CASSQGLAGGEAKNIQYF
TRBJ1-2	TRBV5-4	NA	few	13	TGTGCCAGCAGCTTCCCGGGAACCTATGGCTACACCTTC	CASSFPGTYGYTF
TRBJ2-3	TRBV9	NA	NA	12	TGTGCCAGCAGCGTAGGACAGGATACGCAGTATTTT	CASSVGQDTQYF
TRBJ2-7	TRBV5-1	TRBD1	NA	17	TGCGCCAGCAGCCTCGGACAGGGGGGAAAGTTCAGCGGGGAGCAGTACTTC	CASSLGQGGKFSGEQYF
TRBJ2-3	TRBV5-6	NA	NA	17	TGTGCCAGCAGCCCGCTAAACAGAGAGATCCCCACAGATACGCAGTATTTT	CASSPLNREIPTDTQYF
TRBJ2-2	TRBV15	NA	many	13	TGTGCCACCAGCCGTAACAGGGCCGGGGAGCTGTTTTTT	CATSRNRAGELFF
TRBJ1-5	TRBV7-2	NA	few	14	TGTGCCAGCAGCCCAAACACCGGCAATCAGCCCCAGCATTTT	CASSPNTGNQPQHF
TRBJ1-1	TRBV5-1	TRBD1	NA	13	TGCGCCAGCAGCTTGCTCCAGACAGGGGAAGCTTTCTTT	CASSLLQTGEAFF
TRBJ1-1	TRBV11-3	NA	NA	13	TGTGCCAGCAGCTTAAACACCAACACTGAAGCTTTCTTT	CASSLNTNTEAFF
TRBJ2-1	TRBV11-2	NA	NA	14	TGTGCCAGCAGCCGGGGATCGATGGGGAATGAGCAGTTCTTC	CASSRGSMGNEQFF
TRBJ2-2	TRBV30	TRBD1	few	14	TGTGCCTGGAGTGGGACAGGGAGTACCGGGGAGCTGTTTTTT	CAWSGTGSTGELFF
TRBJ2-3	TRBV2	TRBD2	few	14	TGTGCCAGCAGTGACGGGGGGGCAACAGATACGCAGTATTTT	CASSDGGATDTQYF
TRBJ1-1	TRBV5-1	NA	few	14	TGCGCCAGCAGCTCTAAAGGGGAAGGAGCTGAAGCTTTCTTT	CASSSKGEGAEAFF
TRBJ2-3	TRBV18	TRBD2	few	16	TGTGCCAGCTCAACGACTAGCGGGGGGTTATCAGATACGCAGTATTTT	CASSTTSGGLSDTQYF
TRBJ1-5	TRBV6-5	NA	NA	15	TGTGCCAGCAGTTACTCGCGACAGAGCAATCAGCCCCAGCATTTT	CASSYSRQSNQPQHF
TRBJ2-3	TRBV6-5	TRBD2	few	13	TGTGCCAGCAGTTACGCTCCTAGCGGGGCAAGGTATTTT	CASSYAPSGARYF
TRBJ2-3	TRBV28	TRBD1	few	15	TGTGCCAGCAGTTCCCAGGGGGCGGACACAGATACGCAGTATTTT	CASSSQGADTDTQYF
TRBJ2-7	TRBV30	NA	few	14	TGTGCCTGGGGACTCGAAGGCAGCTCCTACGAGCAGTACTTC	CAWGLEGSSYEQYF
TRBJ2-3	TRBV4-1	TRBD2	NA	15	TGCGCCAGCAGCCCTGGGATAGCGGGGGCAGATACGCAGTATTTT	CASSPGIAGADTQYF
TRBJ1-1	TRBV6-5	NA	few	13	TGTGCCAGCAGTTCCGATAAGGGACTCCAAGCTTTCTTT	CASSSDKGLQAFF
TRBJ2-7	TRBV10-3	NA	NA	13	TGTGCCATCAGCGGACAGAGGTCCTACGAGCAGTACTTC	CAISGQRSYEQYF
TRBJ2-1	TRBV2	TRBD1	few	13	TGTGCCAGCAATGGACAGGGGACGAATGAGCAGTTCTTC	CASNGQGTNEQFF
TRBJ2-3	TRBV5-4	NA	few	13	TGTGCCAGCAGCTCCGCAGGCACAGATACGCAGTATTTT	CASSSAGTDTQYF
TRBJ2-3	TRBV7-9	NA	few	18	TGTGCCAGCAGCCCCCCATTCGGACAGCTCATTCGTGGGGATACGCAGTATTTT	CASSPPFGQLIRGDTQYF
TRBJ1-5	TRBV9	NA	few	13	TGTGCCAGCAGCGGTACGGCGGGGCAGCCCCAGCATTTT	CASSGTAGQPQHF
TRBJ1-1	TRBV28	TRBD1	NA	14	TGTGCCAGCAGCACGACCGGGACAGGGGGTGAAGCTTTCTTT	CASSTTGTGGEAFF
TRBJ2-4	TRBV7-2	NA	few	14	TGTGCCAGCAGCCGTCAACTCGGAGGGAACATTCAGTACTTC	CASSRQLGGNIQYF
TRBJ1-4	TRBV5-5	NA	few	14	TGTGCCAGCAGCTCGACAGTGGCTAATGAAAAACTGTTTTTT	CASSSTVANEKLFF
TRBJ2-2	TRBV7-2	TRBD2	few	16	TGTGCCAGCAGCTCGGGACTAGCGGGGGGTACCGGGGAGCTGTTTTTT	CASSSGLAGGTGELFF
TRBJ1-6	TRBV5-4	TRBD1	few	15	TGTGCCAGCAGCTTTGGGACAGACTATAATTCACCCCTCCACTTT	CASSFGTDYNSPLHF
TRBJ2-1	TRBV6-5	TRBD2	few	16	TGTGCCAGCAGTTACCGGGCGGGGGGGCTTGGGAATGAGCAGTTCTTC	CASSYRAGGLGNEQFF
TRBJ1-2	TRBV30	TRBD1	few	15	TGTGCCTGGAGTCCGACAGGGGGAGTGTACTATGGCTACACCTTC	CAWSPTGGVYYGYTF
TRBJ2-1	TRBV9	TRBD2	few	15	TGTGCCAGCAGCCCCCGCGCGGGGGTATACAATGAGCAGTTCTTC	CASSPRAGVYNEQFF
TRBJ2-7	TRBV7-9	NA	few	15	TGTGCCAGCAGCGTCGGGACTGGGAAATCCTACGAGCAGTACTTC	CASSVGTGKSYEQYF
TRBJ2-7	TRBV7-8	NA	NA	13	TGTGCCAGCAGCTTAGCACAGAGATACGAGCAGTACTTC	CASSLAQRYEQYF
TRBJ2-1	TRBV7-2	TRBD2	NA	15	TGTGCCAGCAGCCAGACTAGCGGGGGGGGCTATGAGCAGTTCTTC	CASSQTSGGGYEQFF
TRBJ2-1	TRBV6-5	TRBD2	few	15	TGTGCCAGCAGCCAAAACAGCGGGGGATACAATGAGCAGTTCTTC	CASSQNSGGYNEQFF
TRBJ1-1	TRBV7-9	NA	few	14	TGTGCCAGCAGCTTAATGGGAAGGGGCACTGAAGCTTTCTTT	CASSLMGRGTEAFF
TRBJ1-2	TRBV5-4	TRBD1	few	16	TGTGCCAGCAGCCCGAAGGCCGGGACAGGGAACTATGGCTACACCTTC	CASSPKAGTGNYGYTF
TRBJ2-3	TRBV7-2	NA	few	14	TGTGCCAGCAGCTTAAGCCTCACCACAGATACGCAGTATTTT	CASSLSLTTDTQYF
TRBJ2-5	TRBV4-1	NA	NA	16	TGCGCCAGCAGCCAAGATCGGGACACCCAGGGGGAGACCCAGTACTTC	CASSQDRDTQGETQYF
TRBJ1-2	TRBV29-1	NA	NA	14	TGCAGCGTTGAAATCCAGGGAAGAAACTATGGCTACACCTTC	CSVEIQGRNYGYTF
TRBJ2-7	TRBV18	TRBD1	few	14	TGTGCCAGCTCCCCGGGACAGGGAACCTACGAGCAGTACTTC	CASSPGQGTYEQYF
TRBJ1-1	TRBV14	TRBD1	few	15	TGTGCCAGCAGCCAAGACAGGGGGCGGCGAACTGAAGCTTTCTTT	CASSQDRGRRTEAFF
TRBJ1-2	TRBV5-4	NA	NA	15	TGTGCCAGCAGCTTGACCTTCAGTCCCAGCGATGGCTACACCTTC	CASSLTFSPSDGYTF
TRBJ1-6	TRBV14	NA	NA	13	TGTGCCAGCAGCCAAGATTCTTTTTCCCCCCTCCACTTT	CASSQDSFSPLHF
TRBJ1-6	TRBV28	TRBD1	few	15	TGTGCCAGCAGAACCGGACAGGGACGGACTTCACCCCTCCACTTT	CASRTGQGRTSPLHF
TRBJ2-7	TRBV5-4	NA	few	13	TGTGCCAGCAGCACACAGGGTTCGGGAGAGCAGTACTTC	CASSTQGSGEQYF
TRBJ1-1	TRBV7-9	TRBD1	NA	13	TGTGCCAGCAGCGGACAGGTGAACACTGAAGCTTTCTTT	CASSGQVNTEAFF
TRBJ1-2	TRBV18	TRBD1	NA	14	TGTGCCAGCTCACCACTCGACAGGGGGCTTGGCTACACCTTC	CASSPLDRGLGYTF
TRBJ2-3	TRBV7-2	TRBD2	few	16	TGTGCCAGCAGTCAGCGGGGGGCACAAGGGTCAGATACGCAGTATTTT	CASSQRGAQGSDTQYF
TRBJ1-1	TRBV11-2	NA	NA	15	TGTGCCAGCAGCTCCCCTAGGGGGTCTAACACTGAAGCTTTCTTT	CASSSPRGSNTEAFF
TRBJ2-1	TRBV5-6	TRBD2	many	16	TGTGCCAGCAGCCGCGGGGGGCCATCCTCCTACAATGAGCAGTTCTTC	CASSRGGPSSYNEQFF